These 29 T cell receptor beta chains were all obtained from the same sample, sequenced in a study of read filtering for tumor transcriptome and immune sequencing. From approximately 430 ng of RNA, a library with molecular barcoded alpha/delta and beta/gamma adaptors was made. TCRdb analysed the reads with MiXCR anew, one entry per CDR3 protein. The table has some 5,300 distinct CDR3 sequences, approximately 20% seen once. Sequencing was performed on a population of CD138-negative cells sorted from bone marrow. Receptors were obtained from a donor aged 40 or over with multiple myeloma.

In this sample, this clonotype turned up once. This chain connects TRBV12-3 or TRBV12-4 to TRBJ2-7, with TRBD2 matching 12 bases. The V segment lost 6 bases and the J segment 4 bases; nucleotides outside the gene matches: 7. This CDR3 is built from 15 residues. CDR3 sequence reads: CASSSRGTSGYEQYF. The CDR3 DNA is TGTGCCAGCAGCTCCCGCGGGACTAGCGGGTACGAGCAGTACTTC.

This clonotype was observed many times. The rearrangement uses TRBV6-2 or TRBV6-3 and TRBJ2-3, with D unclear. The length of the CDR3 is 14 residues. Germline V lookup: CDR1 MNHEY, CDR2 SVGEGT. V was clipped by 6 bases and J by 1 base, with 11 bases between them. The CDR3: CASRLSRGTDTQYF. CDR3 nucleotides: TGTGCCAGCAGACTTTCCCGAGGCACAGATACGCAGTATTTT.

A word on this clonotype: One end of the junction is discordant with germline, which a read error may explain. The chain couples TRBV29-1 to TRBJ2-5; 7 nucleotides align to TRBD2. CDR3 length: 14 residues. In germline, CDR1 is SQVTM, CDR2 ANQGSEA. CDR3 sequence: CGVRGEGGSETQYF. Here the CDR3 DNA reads TGCGGCGTCCGGGGGGAGGGCGGCTCGGAGACCCAGTACTTC. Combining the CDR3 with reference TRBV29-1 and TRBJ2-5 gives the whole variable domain SAVISQKPSRDICQRGTSLTIQCQVDSQVTMMFWYRQQPGQSLTLIATANQGSEATYESGFVIDKFPISRPNLTFSTLTVSNMSPEDSSIYLCGVRGEGGSETQYFGPGTRLLVL.

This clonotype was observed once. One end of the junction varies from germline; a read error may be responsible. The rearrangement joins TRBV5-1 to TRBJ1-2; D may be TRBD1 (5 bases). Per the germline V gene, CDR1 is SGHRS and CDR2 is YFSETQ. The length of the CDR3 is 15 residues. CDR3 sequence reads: CASSLRQRSHYGCTF. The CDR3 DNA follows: TGCGCCAGCAGCTTGAGACAGCGGAGCCACTATGGCTGCACCTTC.

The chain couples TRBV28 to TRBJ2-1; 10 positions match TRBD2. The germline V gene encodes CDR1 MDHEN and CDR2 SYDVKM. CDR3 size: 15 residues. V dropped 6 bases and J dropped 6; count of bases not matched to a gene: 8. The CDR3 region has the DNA TGTGCCAGCAGCTTTAGCGGGGGGATCAGCAATGAGCAGTTCTTC. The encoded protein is CASSFSGGISNEQFF.

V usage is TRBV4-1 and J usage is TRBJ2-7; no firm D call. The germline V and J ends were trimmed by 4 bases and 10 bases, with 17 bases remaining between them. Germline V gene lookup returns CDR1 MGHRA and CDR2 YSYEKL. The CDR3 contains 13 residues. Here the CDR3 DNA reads TGCGCCAGCAGCCGAGAGCCGGTACGAGACCAGTACTTC. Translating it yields CASSREPVRDQYF.

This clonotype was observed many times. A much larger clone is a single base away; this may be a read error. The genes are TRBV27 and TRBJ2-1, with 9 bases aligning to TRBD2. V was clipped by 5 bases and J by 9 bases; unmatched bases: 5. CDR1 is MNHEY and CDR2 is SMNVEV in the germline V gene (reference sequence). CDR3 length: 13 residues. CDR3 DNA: TGTGCCAGCAGTGTAGCGGGAGTGACTGAGCAGTTCTTC. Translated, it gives CASSVAGVTEQFF.

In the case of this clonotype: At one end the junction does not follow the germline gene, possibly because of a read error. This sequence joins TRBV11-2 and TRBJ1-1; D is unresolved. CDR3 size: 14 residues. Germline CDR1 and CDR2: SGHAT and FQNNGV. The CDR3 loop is CASSLDPFTLRALF. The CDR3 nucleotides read TGTGCCAGCAGCTTAGATCCGTTCACCCTCCGAGCTCTCTTC.

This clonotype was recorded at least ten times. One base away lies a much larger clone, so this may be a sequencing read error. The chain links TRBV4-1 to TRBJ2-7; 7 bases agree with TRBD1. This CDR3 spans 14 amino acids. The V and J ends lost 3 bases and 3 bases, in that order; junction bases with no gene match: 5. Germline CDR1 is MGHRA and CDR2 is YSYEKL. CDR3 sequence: CASSQTGLDYEQYF. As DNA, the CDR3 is TGCGCCAGCAGCCAGACAGGGTTGGACTACGAGCAGTACTTC.

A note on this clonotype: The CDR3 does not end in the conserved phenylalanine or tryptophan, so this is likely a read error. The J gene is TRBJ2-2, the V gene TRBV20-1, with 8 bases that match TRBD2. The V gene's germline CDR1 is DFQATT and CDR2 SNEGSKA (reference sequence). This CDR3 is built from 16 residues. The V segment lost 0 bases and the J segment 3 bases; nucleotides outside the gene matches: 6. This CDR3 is CSARDREGGHTGELFY. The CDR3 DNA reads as TGCAGTGCTAGAGATCGGGAGGGGGGTCACACCGGGGAGCTGTTTTAT.

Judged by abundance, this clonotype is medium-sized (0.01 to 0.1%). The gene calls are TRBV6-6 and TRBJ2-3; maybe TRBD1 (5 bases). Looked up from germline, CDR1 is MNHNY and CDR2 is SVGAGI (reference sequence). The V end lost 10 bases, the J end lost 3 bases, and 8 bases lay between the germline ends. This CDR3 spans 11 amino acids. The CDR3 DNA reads TGTGCCATCAGGGATACAGATACGCAGTATTTT. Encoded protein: CAIRDTDTQYF.

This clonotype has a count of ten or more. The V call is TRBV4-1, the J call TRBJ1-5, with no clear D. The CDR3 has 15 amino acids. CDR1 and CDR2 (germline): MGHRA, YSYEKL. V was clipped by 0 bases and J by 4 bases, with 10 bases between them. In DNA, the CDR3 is TGCGCCAGCAGCCAAGAGGGTGTAGCGAATCAGCCCCAGCATTTT. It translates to CASSQEGVANQPQHF.

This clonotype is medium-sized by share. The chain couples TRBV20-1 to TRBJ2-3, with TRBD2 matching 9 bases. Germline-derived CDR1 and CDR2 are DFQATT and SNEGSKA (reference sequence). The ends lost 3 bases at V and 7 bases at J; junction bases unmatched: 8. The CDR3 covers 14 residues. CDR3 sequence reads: CSARGSGSRNTQYF. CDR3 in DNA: TGCAGTGCTAGGGGTAGCGGGAGCCGCAATACGCAGTATTTT.

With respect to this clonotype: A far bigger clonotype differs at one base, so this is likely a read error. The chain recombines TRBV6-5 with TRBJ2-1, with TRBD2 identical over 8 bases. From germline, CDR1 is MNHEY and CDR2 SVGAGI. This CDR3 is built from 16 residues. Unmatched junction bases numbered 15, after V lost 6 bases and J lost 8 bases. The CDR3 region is CASSPIEIAGYHEQFF. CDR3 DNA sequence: TGTGCCAGCAGCCCCATCGAAATAGCGGGATACCATGAGCAGTTCTTC.

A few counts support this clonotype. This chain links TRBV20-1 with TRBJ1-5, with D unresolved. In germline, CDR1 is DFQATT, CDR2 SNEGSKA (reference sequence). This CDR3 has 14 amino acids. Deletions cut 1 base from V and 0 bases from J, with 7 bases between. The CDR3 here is CSARGAGSNQPQHF. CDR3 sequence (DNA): TGCAGTGCTAGAGGGGCAGGTAGCAATCAGCCCCAGCATTTT.

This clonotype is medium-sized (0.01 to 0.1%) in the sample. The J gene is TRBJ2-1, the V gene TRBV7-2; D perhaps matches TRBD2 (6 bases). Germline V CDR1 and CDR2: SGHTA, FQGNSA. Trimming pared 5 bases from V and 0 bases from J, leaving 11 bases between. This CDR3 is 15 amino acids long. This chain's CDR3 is CASSLKRVSYNEQFF. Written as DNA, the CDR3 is TGTGCCAGCAGCCTTAAGCGGGTCTCCTACAATGAGCAGTTCTTC.

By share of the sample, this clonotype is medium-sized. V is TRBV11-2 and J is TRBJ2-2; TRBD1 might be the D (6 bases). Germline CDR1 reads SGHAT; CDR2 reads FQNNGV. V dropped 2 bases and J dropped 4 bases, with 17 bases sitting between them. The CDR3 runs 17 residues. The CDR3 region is CASSLFGTYDFTGELFF. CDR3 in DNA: TGTGCCAGCAGCTTATTTGGGACATACGATTTCACCGGGGAGCTGTTTTTT. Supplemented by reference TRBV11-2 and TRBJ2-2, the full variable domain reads EAGVAQSPRYKIIEKRQSVAFWCNPISGHATLYWYQQILGQGPKLLIQFQNNGVVDDSQLPKDRFSAERLKGVDSTLKIQPAKLEDSAVYLCASSLFGTYDFTGELFFGEGSRLTVL.

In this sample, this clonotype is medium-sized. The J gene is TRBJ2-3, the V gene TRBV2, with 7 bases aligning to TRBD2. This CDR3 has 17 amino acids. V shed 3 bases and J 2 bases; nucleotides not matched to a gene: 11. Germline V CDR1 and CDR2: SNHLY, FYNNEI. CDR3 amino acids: CASSEGGEATSTDTQYF. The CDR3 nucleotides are TGTGCCAGCAGTGAGGGAGGGGAGGCGACCTCCACAGATACGCAGTATTTT.

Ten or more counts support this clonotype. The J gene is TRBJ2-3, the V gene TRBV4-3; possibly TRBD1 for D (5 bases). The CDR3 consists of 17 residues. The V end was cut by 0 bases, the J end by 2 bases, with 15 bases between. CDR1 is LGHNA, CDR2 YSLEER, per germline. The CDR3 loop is CASSQDQGRAFTDTQYF. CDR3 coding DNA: TGCGCCAGCAGCCAAGATCAGGGCCGGGCTTTCACAGATACGCAGTATTTT.

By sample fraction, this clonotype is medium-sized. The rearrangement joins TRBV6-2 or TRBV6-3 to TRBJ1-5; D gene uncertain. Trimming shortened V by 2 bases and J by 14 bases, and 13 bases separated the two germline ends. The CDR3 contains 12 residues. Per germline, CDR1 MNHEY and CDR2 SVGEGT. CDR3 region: CASSYGNSGKHF. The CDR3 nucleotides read TGTGCCAGCAGTTACGGGAACAGCGGCAAGCATTTT.

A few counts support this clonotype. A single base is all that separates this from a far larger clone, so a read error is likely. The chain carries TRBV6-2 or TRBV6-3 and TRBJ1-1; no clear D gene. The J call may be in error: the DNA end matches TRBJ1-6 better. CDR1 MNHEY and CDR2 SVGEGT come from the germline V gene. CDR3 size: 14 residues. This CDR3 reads CASPAGRSNSPLHF. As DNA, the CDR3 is TGTGCCAGCCCCGCAGGTCGCTCGAATTCACCCCTCCACTTT.

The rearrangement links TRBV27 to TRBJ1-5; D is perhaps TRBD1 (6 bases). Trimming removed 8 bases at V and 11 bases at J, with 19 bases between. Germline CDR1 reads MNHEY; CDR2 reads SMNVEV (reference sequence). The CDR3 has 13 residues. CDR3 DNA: TGTGCCAGCGGTTACGGACAGACTTTATCCCAGCATTTT. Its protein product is CASGYGQTLSQHF.

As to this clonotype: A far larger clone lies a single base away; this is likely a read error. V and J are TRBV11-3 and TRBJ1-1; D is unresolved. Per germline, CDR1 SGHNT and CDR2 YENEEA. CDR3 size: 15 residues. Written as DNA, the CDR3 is TGTGCCAGCATCTTAGCGTTCCTACCGAACACTGAAGCTTTCTTT. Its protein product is CASILAFLPNTEAFF. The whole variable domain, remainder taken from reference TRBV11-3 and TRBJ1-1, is EAGVVQSPRYKIIEKKQPVAFWCNPISGHNTLYWYLQNLGQGPELLIRYENEEAVDDSQLPKDRFSAERLKGVDSTLKIQPAELGDSAVYLCASILAFLPNTEAFFGQGTRLTVV.

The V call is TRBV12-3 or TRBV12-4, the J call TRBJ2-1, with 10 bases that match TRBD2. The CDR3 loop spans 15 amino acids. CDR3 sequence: CASGAGGLTYNEQFF. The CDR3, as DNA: TGTGCTAGTGGAGCGGGAGGGTTAACCTACAATGAGCAGTTCTTC.

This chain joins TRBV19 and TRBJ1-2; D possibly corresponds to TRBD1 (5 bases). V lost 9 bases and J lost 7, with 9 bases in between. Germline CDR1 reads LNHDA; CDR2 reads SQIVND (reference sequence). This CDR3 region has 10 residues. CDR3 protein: CASEGFGYTF. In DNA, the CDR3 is TGTGCCAGCGAGGGGTTTGGCTACACCTTC.

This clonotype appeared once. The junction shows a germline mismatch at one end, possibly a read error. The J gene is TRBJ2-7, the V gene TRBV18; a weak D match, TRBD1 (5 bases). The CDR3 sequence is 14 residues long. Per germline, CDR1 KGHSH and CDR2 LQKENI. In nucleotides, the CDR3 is TGTGCCAGCTCACCGGGGCGGTTCTCCTACGGGCAGCACTTC. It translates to CASSPGRFSYGQHF.

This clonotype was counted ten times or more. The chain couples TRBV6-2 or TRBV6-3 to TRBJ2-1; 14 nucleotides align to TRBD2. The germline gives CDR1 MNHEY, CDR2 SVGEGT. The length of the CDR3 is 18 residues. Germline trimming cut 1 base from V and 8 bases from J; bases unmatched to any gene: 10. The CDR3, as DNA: TGTGCCAGCAGTTACTATACGGGACTAGCGGGAGAGGTCCATGAGCAGTTCTTC. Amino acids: CASSYYTGLAGEVHEQFF.

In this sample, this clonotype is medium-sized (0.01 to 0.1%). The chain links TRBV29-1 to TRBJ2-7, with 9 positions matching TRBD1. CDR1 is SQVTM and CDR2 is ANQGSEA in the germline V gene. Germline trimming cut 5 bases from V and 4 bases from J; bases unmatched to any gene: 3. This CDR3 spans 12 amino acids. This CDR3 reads CSVWDRVYEQYF. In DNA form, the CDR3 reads TGCAGCGTTTGGGACAGGGTGTACGAGCAGTACTTC.

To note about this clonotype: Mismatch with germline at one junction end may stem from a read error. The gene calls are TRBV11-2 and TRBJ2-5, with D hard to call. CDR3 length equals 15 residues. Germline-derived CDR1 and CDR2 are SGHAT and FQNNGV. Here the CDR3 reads CASSATYGRLDTRYF. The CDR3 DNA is TGTGCCAGCAGCGCAACCTACGGACGGTTAGACACCCGGTACTTT.